Only a few counts were recorded for the clone carrying this TCR beta chain. Its antigen is as yet unknown. The data derive from a study of T cells in Graves' hyperthyroidism and ophthalmopathy. Findings and caveats of the study: Clonotypes that were expanded in thyroid above 0.001 mostly appeared in blood too.

V lost 6 bases, J lost 9 bases, and 11 bases stayed unmatched. Germline assignment: CDR1 SNHLY and CDR2 FYNNEI. The CDR3 spans 16 residues. RNA transcripts served as the template for amplifying TCR beta CDR3 regions. The HTBI primer set drove a first-round RT-PCR of the TCR CDR3. One entry per CDR3 protein results from TCRdb running MiXCR on the multiplex PCR reads. The table records about 610,000 distinct CDR3 sequences, roughly 14% of them present only once. V is TRBV2 and J is TRBJ2-2, with 12 positions matching TRBD2. What was sequenced was blood. This TCR came from a woman aged 40 to 55 with Graves' ophthalmopathy. This CDR3 is CASRNALAGGPRELFF. The CDR3 DNA follows: TGTGCCAGCAGAAACGCCCTAGCGGGAGGGCCCCGGGAGCTGTTTTTT.